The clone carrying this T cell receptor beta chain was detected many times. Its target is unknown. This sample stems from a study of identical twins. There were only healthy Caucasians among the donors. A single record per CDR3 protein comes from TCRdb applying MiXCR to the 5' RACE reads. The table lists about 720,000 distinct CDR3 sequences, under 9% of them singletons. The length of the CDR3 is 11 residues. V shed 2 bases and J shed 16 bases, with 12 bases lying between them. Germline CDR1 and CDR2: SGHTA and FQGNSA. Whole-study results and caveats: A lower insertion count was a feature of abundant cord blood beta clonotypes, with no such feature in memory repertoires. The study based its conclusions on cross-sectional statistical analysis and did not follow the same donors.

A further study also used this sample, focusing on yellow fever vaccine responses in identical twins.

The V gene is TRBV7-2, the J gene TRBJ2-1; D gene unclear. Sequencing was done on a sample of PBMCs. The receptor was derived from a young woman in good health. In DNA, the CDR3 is TGTGCCAGCAGCTTAAGGGCGTCCCCATTCTTC. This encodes CASSLRASPFF.